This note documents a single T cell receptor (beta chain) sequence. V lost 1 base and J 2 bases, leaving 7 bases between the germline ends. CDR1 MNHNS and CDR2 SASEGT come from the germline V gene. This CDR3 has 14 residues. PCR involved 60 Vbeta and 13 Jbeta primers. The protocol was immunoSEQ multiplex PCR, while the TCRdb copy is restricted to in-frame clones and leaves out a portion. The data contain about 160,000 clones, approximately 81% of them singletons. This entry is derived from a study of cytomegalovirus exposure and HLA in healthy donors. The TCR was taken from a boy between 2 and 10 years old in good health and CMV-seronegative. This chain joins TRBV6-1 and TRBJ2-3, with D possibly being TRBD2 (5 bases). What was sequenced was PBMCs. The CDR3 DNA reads TGTGCCAGCAGTGAAGGAGCGGACACAGATACGCAGTATTTT. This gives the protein CASSEGADTDTQYF.